This T cell receptor (beta chain) was identified during a study of T cells in women clearing cervical HPV infection. General study findings and limits: Cases and controls were distinguished at AUC 0.83 by richness and V genes. T-cell numbers per sample were unknown and may explain richness differences.

Data came from immunoSEQ multiplex PCR; TCRdb stores just in-frame clones and leaves some out. The sample table includes 30,000 to 45,000 clones. With respect to this clone: Its antigen is undetermined. The read ends 3 residues shy of where the CDR3 ends; the end is completed using the germline J gene.

Germline CDR1 reads DFQATT; CDR2 reads SNEGSKA (reference sequence). The CDR3 has 15 residues. V dropped 6 bases and J dropped 1; count of bases not matched to a gene: 7. HPV was found by MY09/MY11 PCR and dot-blot genotyping. This receptor was identified in a woman between 18 and 70 years old with a cervical HPV16 infection that either progressed to CIN3+ or cleared (not recorded which). This chain joins TRBV20-1 and TRBJ2-3; 10 bases are shared with TRBD2. The sequencing sample was made of blood buffy coat. The chain's CDR3 is CSAAGAGGGTDTQYF. Incomplete CDR3 DNA: TGCAGTGCCGCCGGAGCGGGGGGGGGCACAGATACG.